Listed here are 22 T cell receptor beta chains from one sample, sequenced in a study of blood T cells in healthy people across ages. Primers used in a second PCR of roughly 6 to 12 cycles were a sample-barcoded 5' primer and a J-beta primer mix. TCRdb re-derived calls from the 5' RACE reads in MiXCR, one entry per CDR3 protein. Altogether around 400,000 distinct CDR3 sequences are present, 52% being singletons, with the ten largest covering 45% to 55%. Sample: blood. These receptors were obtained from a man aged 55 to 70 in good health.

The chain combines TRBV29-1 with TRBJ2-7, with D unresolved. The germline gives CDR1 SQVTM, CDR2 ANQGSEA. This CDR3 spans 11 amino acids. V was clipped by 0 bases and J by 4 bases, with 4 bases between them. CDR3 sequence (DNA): TGCAGCGTTGAAGATCCTTACGAGCAGTACTTC. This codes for CSVEDPYEQYF.

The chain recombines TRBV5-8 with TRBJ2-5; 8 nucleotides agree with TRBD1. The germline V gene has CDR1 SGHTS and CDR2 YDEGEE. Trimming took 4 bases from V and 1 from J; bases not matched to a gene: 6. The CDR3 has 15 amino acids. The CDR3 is CASSPGTGSQETQYF. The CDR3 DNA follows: TGTGCCAGCAGCCCCGGGACAGGCAGCCAAGAGACCCAGTACTTC.

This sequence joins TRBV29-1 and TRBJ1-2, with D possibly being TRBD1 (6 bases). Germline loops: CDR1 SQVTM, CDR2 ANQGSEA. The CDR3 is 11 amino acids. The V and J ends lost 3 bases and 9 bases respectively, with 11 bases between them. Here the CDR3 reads CSVDRGFSYTF. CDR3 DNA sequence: TGCAGCGTTGACAGGGGCTTTAGCTACACCTTC.

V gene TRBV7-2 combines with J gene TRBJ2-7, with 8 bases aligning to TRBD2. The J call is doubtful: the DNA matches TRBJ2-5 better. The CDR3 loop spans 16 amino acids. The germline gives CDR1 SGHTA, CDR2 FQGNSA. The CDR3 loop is CASSAGGRAGEETQYF. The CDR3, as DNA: TGTGCCAGCAGCGCGGGGGGACGAGCGGGAGAAGAGACCCAGTACTTC.

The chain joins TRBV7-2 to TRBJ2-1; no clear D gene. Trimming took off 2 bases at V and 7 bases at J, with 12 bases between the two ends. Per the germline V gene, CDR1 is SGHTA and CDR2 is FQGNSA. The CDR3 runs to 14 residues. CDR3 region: CASSLQIVGNEQFF. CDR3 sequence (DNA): TGTGCCAGCAGCTTACAAATCGTGGGGAATGAGCAGTTCTTC.

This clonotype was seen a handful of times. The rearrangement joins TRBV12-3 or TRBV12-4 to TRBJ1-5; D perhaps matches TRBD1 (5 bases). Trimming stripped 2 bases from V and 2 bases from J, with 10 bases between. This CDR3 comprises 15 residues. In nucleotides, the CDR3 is TGTGCCAGCAGTTTAACCCAGGGAGGCAATCAGCCCCAGCATTTT. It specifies CASSLTQGGNQPQHF.

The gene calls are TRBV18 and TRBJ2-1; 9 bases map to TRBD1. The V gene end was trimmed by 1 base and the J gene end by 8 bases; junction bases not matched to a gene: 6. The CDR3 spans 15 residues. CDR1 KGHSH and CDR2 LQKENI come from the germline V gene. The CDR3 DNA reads TGTGCCAGCTCACCACGTCGACAGGGGGGCGATGAGCAGTTCTTC. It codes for CASSPRRQGGDEQFF.

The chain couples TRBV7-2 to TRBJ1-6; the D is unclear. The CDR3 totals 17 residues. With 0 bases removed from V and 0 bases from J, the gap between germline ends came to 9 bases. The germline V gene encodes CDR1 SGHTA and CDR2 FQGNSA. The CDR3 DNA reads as TGTGCCAGCAGCTTAGCCCCCCCGAGCTCCTATAATTCACCCCTCCACTTT. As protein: CASSLAPPSSYNSPLHF.

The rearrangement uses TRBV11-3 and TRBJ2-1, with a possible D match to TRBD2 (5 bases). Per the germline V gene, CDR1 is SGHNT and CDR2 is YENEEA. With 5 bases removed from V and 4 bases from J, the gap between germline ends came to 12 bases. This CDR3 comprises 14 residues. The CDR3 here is CASSPGDQYNEQFF. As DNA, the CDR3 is TGTGCCAGCAGCCCCGGGGATCAATACAATGAGCAGTTCTTC.

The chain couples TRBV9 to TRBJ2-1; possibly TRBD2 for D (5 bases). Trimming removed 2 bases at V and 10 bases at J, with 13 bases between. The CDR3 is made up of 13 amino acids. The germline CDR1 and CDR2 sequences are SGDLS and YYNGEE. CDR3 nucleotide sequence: TGTGCCAGCAGCGTGGATGAGGGCCAGGAGCAGTTCTTC. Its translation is CASSVDEGQEQFF.

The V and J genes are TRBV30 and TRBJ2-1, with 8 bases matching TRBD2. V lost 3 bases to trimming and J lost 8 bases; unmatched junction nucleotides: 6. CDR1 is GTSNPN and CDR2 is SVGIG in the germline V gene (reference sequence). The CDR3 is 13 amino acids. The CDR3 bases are TGTGCCTGGAGCCGACTAGCGTGGGATGAGCAGTTCTTC. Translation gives CAWSRLAWDEQFF.

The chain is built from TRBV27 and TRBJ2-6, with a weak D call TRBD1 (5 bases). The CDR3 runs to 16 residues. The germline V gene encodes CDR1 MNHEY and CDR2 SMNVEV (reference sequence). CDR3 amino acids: CVTGTGPHSGANVLTF. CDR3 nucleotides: TGTGTCACCGGAACAGGCCCCCACTCTGGGGCCAACGTCCTGACTTTC.

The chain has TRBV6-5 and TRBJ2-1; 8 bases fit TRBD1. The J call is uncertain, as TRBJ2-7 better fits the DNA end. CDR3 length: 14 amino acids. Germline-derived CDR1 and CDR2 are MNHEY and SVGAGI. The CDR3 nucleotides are TGTGCCAGCAGTTACGGGACAGGTTACAATGAGCAGTACTTC. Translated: CASSYGTGYNEQYF.

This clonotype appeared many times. CDR3 nucleotide sequence: TGTGCCAGCAGCCCCGGAACGGATCCTGAAGCTTTCTTT. Amino acid sequence: CASSPGTDPEAFF. V and J are TRBV3-1 and TRBJ1-1, with no clear D. V lost 4 bases and J 6 bases, leaving 12 bases between the germline ends. CDR1 LGHDT and CDR2 YNNKEL come from the germline V gene (reference sequence). The CDR3 contains 13 residues. Supplemented by reference TRBV3-1 and TRBJ1-1, the full variable domain reads DTAVSQTPKYLVTQMGNDKSIKCEQNLGHDTMYWYKQDSKKFLKIMFSYNNKELIINETVPNRFSPKSPDKAHLNLHINSLELGDSAVYFCASSPGTDPEAFFGQGTRLTVV.

CDR3 nucleotides: TGTGCCAGCAGCTTGAATGGGTGGCGTACGCGACAACCCCAGCATTTT. The encoded protein is CASSLNGWRTRQPQHF. This sequence joins TRBV5-6 and TRBJ1-5; D not certain. V lost 1 base and J lost 10, with 21 bases in between. Per the germline V gene, CDR1 is SGHDT and CDR2 is YYEEEE. The CDR3 sequence is 16 residues long.

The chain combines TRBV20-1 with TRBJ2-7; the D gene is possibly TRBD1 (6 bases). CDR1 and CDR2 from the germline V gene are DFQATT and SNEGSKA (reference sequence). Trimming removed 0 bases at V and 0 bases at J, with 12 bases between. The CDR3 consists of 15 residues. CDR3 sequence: CSARDFKTGSYEQYF. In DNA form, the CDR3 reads TGCAGTGCTAGAGATTTTAAGACAGGCTCCTACGAGCAGTACTTC.

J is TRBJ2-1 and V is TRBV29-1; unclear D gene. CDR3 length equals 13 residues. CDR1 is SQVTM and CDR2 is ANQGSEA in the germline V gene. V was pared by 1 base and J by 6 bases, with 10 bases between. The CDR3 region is CSVEALRANEQFF. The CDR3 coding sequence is TGCAGCGTTGAAGCTTTACGGGCCAATGAGCAGTTCTTC.

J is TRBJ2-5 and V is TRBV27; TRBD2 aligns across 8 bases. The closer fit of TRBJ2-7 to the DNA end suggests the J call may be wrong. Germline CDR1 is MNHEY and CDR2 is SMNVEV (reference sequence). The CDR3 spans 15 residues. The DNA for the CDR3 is TGTGCCAGCAGTTTCAGCGGGAGAGTACTAGGCGAGCAGTACTTC. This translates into CASSFSGRVLGEQYF.

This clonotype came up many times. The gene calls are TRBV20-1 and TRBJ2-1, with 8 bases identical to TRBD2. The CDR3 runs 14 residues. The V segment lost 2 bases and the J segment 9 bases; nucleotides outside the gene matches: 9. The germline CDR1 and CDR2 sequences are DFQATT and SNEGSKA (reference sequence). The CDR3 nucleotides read TGCAGTGCTAGATCCGGGGGGGCCATTCGTGAGCAGTTCTTC. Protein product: CSARSGGAIREQFF.

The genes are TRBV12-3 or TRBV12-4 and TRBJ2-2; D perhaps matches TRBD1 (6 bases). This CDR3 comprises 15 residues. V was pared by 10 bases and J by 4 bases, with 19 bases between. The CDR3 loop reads CATKTPGAPTGELFF. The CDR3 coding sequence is TGTGCCACCAAAACCCCAGGGGCCCCCACCGGGGAGCTGTTTTTT.

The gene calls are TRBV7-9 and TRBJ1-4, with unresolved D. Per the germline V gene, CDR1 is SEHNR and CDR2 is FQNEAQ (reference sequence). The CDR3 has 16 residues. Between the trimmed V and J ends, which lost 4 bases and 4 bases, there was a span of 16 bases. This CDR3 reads CASSSDRGGINEKLFF. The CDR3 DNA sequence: TGTGCCAGCAGCTCCGATCGGGGAGGCATTAATGAAAAACTGTTTTTT.

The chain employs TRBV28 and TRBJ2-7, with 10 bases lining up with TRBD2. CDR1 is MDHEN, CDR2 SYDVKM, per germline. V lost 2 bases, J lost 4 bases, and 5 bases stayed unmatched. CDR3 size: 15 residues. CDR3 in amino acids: CASSLPIAGGYEQYF. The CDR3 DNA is TGTGCCAGCAGTTTACCTATAGCGGGGGGTTACGAGCAGTACTTC.